These 15 T cell receptor beta chains originate from one sample sequenced in a study of blood T cell repertoires in COVID-19 (TCRdb year 2020). Library construction relied on the immunoSEQ multiplex PCR assay. The table was pulled from immuneACCESS by TCRdb, which kept in-frame rearrangements only. Such tables lose some clones; where checked, under half of the loss comes from unresolved V genes, and the rest has no known cause. The sample includes more than 200,000 clones, with around nine tenths observed a single time. 10% to 14% of the sample rests with the top ten. Input material: PBMCs or T cells enriched from blood (not recorded which). The receptor source for this set is a man aged 25-45 years who had recovered from COVID-19.

V is TRBV6-1 and J is TRBJ1-4; D remains unclear. Trimming took 1 base from V and 5 from J, leaving 8 bases between them. CDR3 length equals 14 residues. Germline assignment: CDR1 MNHNS and CDR2 SASEGT. The CDR3 sequence: CASSEDRLNEKLFF. The CDR3 bases are TGTGCCAGCAGTGAAGACAGATTGAATGAAAAACTGTTTTTT.

This chain connects TRBV19 to TRBJ1-2; 9 bases align to TRBD1. This CDR3 contains 15 residues. Germline V lookup: CDR1 LNHDA, CDR2 SQIVND (reference sequence). V was pared by 3 bases and J by 2 bases, with 4 bases of the junction left unmatched. CDR3 sequence (DNA): TGTGCCAGTAGTATCCGGACAGGGGAGAACTATGGCTACACCTTC. Amino acid sequence: CASSIRTGENYGYTF.

V and J are TRBV11-2 and TRBJ1-1; D uncertain. V shed 6 bases and J shed 4 bases, with 12 bases lying between them. Germline CDR1 SGHAT, CDR2 FQNNGV. The CDR3 runs 13 residues. For the CDR3, the DNA is TGTGCCAGCAGGGGTCGGTCGGGCACTGAAGCTTTCTTT. Protein product: CASRGRSGTEAFF.

The chain links TRBV6-2 or TRBV6-3 to TRBJ1-5; D may be TRBD1 (6 bases). Germline CDR1 MNHEY, CDR2 SVGEGT. The CDR3 consists of 14 residues. Trimming removed 4 bases at V and 1 base at J, with 8 bases between. CDR3: CASSSGASNQPQHF. For the CDR3, the DNA is TGTGCCAGCAGTTCAGGGGCAAGCAATCAGCCCCAGCATTTT.

The chain employs TRBV4-2 and TRBJ1-5; D unclear. CDR1 and CDR2 (germline): LGHNA, YNFKEQ. This CDR3 contains 16 residues. V lost 1 base, J lost 0 bases, and 10 bases lay in between. The CDR3 region has the DNA TGTGCCAGCAGCCAAGGGCAGAAATATAGCAATCAGCCCCAGCATTTT. It encodes CASSQGQKYSNQPQHF.

The rearrangement links TRBV7-9 to TRBJ2-1, with TRBD2 matching over 9 bases. Germline CDR1 reads SEHNR; CDR2 reads FQNEAQ (reference sequence). With V trimmed by 3 bases and J by 8 bases, 11 bases remained unmatched. The CDR3 has 16 residues. The DNA of the CDR3 is TGTGCCAGCAGCTTTGTCCGTAGCGGGAGTGGTGATGAGCAGTTCTTC. Translated, it gives CASSFVRSGSGDEQFF.

This clone was observed once. J is TRBJ1-1 and V is TRBV11-2, with 12 bases matching TRBD1. V was pared by 5 bases and J by 3 bases, with 13 bases of the junction left unmatched. CDR3 size: 18 residues. Germline assignment: CDR1 SGHAT and CDR2 FQNNGV. The CDR3 here is CASSGTGTGGVSYTEAFF. The CDR3 DNA reads as TGTGCCAGCAGCGGAACCGGGACAGGGGGCGTCAGTTACACTGAAGCTTTCTTT.

The chain couples TRBV5-8 to TRBJ1-2; D remains ambiguous. Germline values: CDR1 SGHTS, CDR2 YDEGEE. This CDR3 is 16 amino acids long. Trimming stripped 4 bases from V and 4 bases from J, with 20 bases between. CDR3 nucleotide sequence: TGTGCCAGCAGCGGCTCTGTTGGTCCGAGGGTCTATGGCTACACCTTC. As protein: CASSGSVGPRVYGYTF.

The CDR3 loop is CASSRSGSNQPQHF. As DNA, the CDR3 is TGTGCCAGCAGCCGATCAGGTAGCAATCAGCCCCAGCATTTT. The rearrangement links TRBV27 to TRBJ1-5; D is ambiguous. The length of the CDR3 is 14 residues. Germline CDR1 MNHEY, CDR2 SMNVEV (reference sequence). Trimming took off 6 bases at V and 0 bases at J, with 9 bases between the two ends.

The chain links TRBV28 to TRBJ1-1, with a tentative D call TRBD1 (6 bases). Germline-derived CDR1 and CDR2 are MDHEN and SYDVKM. Trimming removed 11 bases from V and 2 bases from J, with 21 bases in between. The CDR3 loop spans 15 amino acids. CDR3 amino acids: CAVRLGQGSNTEAFF. CDR3 nucleotides: TGTGCCGTACGCCTCGGGCAGGGGAGCAACACTGAAGCTTTCTTT.

The chain carries TRBV7-2 and TRBJ1-6; D not resolved. Germline values: CDR1 SGHTA, CDR2 FQGNSA. Trimming stripped 1 base from V and 15 bases from J, with 13 bases between. This CDR3 has 13 residues. The CDR3 nucleotides read TGTGCCAGCAGCTTAGGAGGTCGGAGGGACCTCCACTTT. It specifies CASSLGGRRDLHF.

This clone was seen just once. The rearrangement joins TRBV19 to TRBJ1-5, with no clear D. Trimming left V 0 bases short and J 0 bases short, with 15 bases between. The germline V gene has CDR1 LNHDA and CDR2 SQIVND (reference sequence). This CDR3 has 18 amino acids. This CDR3 is CASSIEPPEVYSNQPQHF. CDR3 nucleotide sequence: TGTGCCAGTAGTATAGAACCACCCGAGGTATATAGCAATCAGCCCCAGCATTTT.

V is TRBV7-2 and J is TRBJ1-4; 7 nucleotides match TRBD1. Germline V gene data show CDR1 as SGHTA and CDR2 as FQGNSA. V lost 5 bases, J lost 8 bases, and 14 bases stayed unmatched. The CDR3 is 16 residues long. CDR3 protein: CASSPGGTALFEKLFF. CDR3 sequence (DNA): TGTGCCAGCAGCCCGGGGGGGACAGCCCTTTTCGAAAAACTGTTTTTT.

A few counts support this clone. V usage is TRBV19 and J usage is TRBJ2-3; 11 nucleotides agree with TRBD1. Germline trimming cut 4 bases from V and 2 bases from J; bases unmatched to any gene: 17. Per the germline V gene, CDR1 is LNHDA and CDR2 is SQIVND (reference sequence). This CDR3 region has 20 residues. In nucleotides, the CDR3 is TGTGCCAGTAGTACGGACAGGGGGCGATCTCTCATACCGTACACAGATACGCAGTATTTT. Protein product: CASSTDRGRSLIPYTDTQYF.

This chain links TRBV30 with TRBJ2-7, with 9 bases identical to TRBD1. The CDR3 consists of 15 residues. The trim removed 3 bases at V and 5 bases at J, leaving 11 bases unmatched. Per the germline V gene, CDR1 is GTSNPN and CDR2 is SVGIG (reference sequence). The CDR3 loop reads CAWRAPGQGVNEQYF. Here the CDR3 DNA reads TGTGCCTGGAGAGCTCCGGGACAGGGTGTGAACGAGCAGTACTTC.